These 24 T cell receptor beta chains came from one sample sequenced in a study of a mutant IDH1 vaccine in newly diagnosed glioma. These receptors' targets are unknown. Generated by immunoSEQ multiplex PCR, the TCRdb table keeps only in-frame clones and is missing some. Here the sample spans about 43,000 clones, around 85% being singletons. As for time point: week 23, last vaccination. Doses consisted of 300 ug of mutant IDH1 20-mer peptide each, paired with topical imiquimod. The material was PBMCs, obtained from a glioma patient whose treatment included an IDH1 peptide vaccine. The receptors here all came from a woman aged 18-35 years with glioma. Some clones in this sample may be carry-over from other donors' samples.

This chain connects TRBV30 to TRBJ1-2, with D possibly matching TRBD1 (5 bases). The V end lost 3 bases, the J end lost 4 bases, and 15 bases lay between the germline ends. Germline CDR1 and CDR2: GTSNPN and SVGIG (reference sequence). This CDR3 has 14 residues. The CDR3 reads CAWRGGGGGYGYTF. CDR3 coding DNA: TGTGCCTGGAGAGGCGGCGGGGGGGGCTATGGCTACACCTTC.

The chain is built from TRBV2 and TRBJ2-5, with a possible D match to TRBD2 (6 bases). There are 13 residues in the CDR3. Germline V gene lookup returns CDR1 SNHLY and CDR2 FYNNEI. V lost 8 bases, J lost 2 bases, and 12 bases lay in between. The CDR3 reads CASGRGRQETQYF. The CDR3 DNA sequence: TGTGCCAGCGGACGGGGGAGGCAAGAGACCCAGTACTTC.

The V call is TRBV30, the J call TRBJ2-7; TRBD1 or TRBD2 may be the D gene (6 bases each). The germline V gene encodes CDR1 GTSNPN and CDR2 SVGIG (reference sequence). The germline V and J ends were trimmed by 7 bases and 4 bases, with 14 bases remaining between them. The CDR3 loop spans 12 amino acids. Here the CDR3 reads CASQRGVYEQYF. DNA for the CDR3: TGTGCCTCCCAGAGGGGGGTTTACGAGCAGTACTTC.

This chain connects TRBV11-2 to TRBJ1-3, with D unresolved. Germline CDR1 reads SGHAT; CDR2 reads FQNNGV. This CDR3 is 12 amino acids long. V was pared by 1 base and J by 4 bases, with 2 bases between. The CDR3 bases are TGTGCCAGCAGCTTAGGAGGAAACACCATATATTTT. The encoded protein is CASSLGGNTIYF. Looking up the rest from reference TRBV11-2 and TRBJ1-3 gives the full variable domain: EAGVAQSPRYKIIEKRQSVAFWCNPISGHATLYWYQQILGQGPKLLIQFQNNGVVDDSQLPKDRFSAERLKGVDSTLKIQPAKLEDSAVYLCASSLGGNTIYFGEGSWLTVV.

The chain is built from TRBV27 and TRBJ2-7; the D call may be TRBD1 or TRBD2 (5 bases each). The V end was cut by 4 bases, the J end by 0 bases, with 10 bases between. The CDR3 loop spans 14 amino acids. In germline, CDR1 is MNHEY, CDR2 SMNVEV (reference sequence). This chain's CDR3 is CASSSWDHSYEQYF. The CDR3, as DNA: TGTGCCAGCAGTTCTTGGGACCACTCCTACGAGCAGTACTTC.

V usage is TRBV9 and J usage is TRBJ2-5; 8 bases are a match to TRBD2. This CDR3 has 14 residues. CDR1 is SGDLS, CDR2 YYNGEE, per germline. With 0 bases clipped from V and 4 bases from J, the junction kept 2 bases outside the gene matches. The DNA for the CDR3 is TGTGCCAGCAGCGTAGGGCTAGCGGGAGAGACCCAGTACTTC. This sequence encodes CASSVGLAGETQYF.

V is TRBV12-5 and J is TRBJ1-1; D is uncertain. CDR3 length: 15 amino acids. Germline V gene lookup returns CDR1 LGHNT and CDR2 FRNRAP. The V and J ends lost 4 bases and 0 bases respectively, with 12 bases between them. The CDR3 loop reads CASGSLSGMNTEAFF. The CDR3 DNA sequence: TGTGCTAGTGGTTCCCTTTCGGGGATGAACACTGAAGCTTTCTTT.

J is TRBJ2-2 and V is TRBV6-4; a weak D match, TRBD1 (6 bases). The CDR3 consists of 15 residues. Trimming shortened V by 3 bases and J by 2 bases, and 10 bases separated the two germline ends. From germline, CDR1 is MRHNA and CDR2 SNTAGT. The CDR3 sequence is CASSEQGSNTGELFF. CDR3 coding DNA: TGTGCCAGCAGTGAACAGGGTAGCAACACCGGGGAGCTGTTTTTT.

The CDR3 here is CASSLEQSTLSGANVLTF. The CDR3 DNA reads as TGTGCCAGCAGCTTAGAACAGAGCACCCTCTCTGGGGCCAACGTCCTGACTTTC. This chain joins TRBV7-2 and TRBJ2-6; D uncertain. V was clipped by 1 base and J by 0 bases, with 13 bases between them. The CDR3 is 18 amino acids. Per germline, CDR1 SGHTA and CDR2 FQGNSA.

The table lists this clone with a few counts. V is TRBV6-5 and J is TRBJ1-2, with no clear D. Between the trimmed V and J ends, which lost 4 bases and 4 bases, there was a span of 10 bases. Germline assignment: CDR1 MNHEY and CDR2 SVGAGI. The CDR3 length is 13 residues. CDR3 nucleotides: TGTGCCAGCAGTTTGGCGGGAGTCTATGGCTACACCTTC. Protein product: CASSLAGVYGYTF.

The CDR3 region is CASRFRVGSYNSPLHF. In DNA form, the CDR3 reads TGTGCCAGCAGATTTCGGGTCGGCTCCTATAATTCACCCCTCCACTTT. The chain uses TRBV2 and TRBJ1-6; D remains ambiguous. CDR1 SNHLY and CDR2 FYNNEI come from the germline V gene. V gave up 6 bases and J gave up 0 bases, with 12 bases separating them. The CDR3 covers 16 residues.

V is TRBV5-5 and J is TRBJ1-5; D call uncertain. The V end was cut by 1 base, the J end by 6 bases, with 8 bases between. The CDR3 is made up of 13 amino acids. Germline CDR1 SGHKS, CDR2 YYEKEE (reference sequence). CDR3 coding DNA: TGTGCCAGCAGCTTGTTTATTATTCAGCCCCAGCATTTT. It codes for CASSLFIIQPQHF.

The CDR3 region has the DNA TGTGCCAGCAGACCCACGGGGCCCTTCTACGAGCAGTACTTC. Its translation: CASRPTGPFYEQYF. The V gene is TRBV27, the J gene TRBJ2-7; D may match TRBD1 or TRBD2 (5 bases each). This CDR3 has 14 amino acids. Trimming left V 6 bases short and J 3 bases short, with 15 bases between. Germline CDR1 and CDR2: MNHEY and SMNVEV (reference sequence).

The rearrangement links TRBV10-3 to TRBJ2-4; D is possibly TRBD1 or TRBD2 (7 bases each). V dropped 11 bases and J dropped 0 bases, with 23 bases sitting between them. The CDR3 covers 17 residues. Germline V gene lookup returns CDR1 ENHRY and CDR2 SYGVKD. The CDR3 is CASRGGRASGAKNIQYF. CDR3 nucleotide sequence: TGTGCCTCCAGGGGGGGGAGGGCTAGCGGAGCCAAAAACATTCAGTACTTC.

The chain couples TRBV29-1 to TRBJ2-7; the match to TRBD2 covers 8 bases. The CDR3 has 16 amino acids. V dropped 1 base and J dropped 3; count of bases not matched to a gene: 11. CDR1 is SQVTM, CDR2 ANQGSEA, per germline. The CDR3 nucleotides are TGCAGCGTTGAAGTCCGAGCCGGGGGGGTGGACTACGAGCAGTACTTC. It specifies CSVEVRAGGVDYEQYF.

The chain joins TRBV14 to TRBJ1-1; 7 bases map to TRBD1. This CDR3 region has 14 residues. V gave up 4 bases and J gave up 4 bases; unmatched junction bases: 6. Germline values: CDR1 SGHDN, CDR2 FVKESK. The CDR3 DNA sequence: TGTGCCAGCAGCCGACAGGGATCGAGCACTGAAGCTTTCTTT. Translation gives CASSRQGSSTEAFF.

The rearrangement links TRBV7-7 to TRBJ2-2, with D perhaps being TRBD1 or TRBD2 (5 bases each). Trimming removed 10 bases from V and 5 bases from J, with 8 bases in between. The CDR3 is made up of 11 amino acids. Germline V lookup: CDR1 SSHAT, CDR2 FNYEAQ (reference sequence). The CDR3 loop is CATGRTGELFF. In DNA, the CDR3 is TGTGCCACGGGACGGACCGGGGAGCTGTTTTTT.

The rearrangement joins TRBV11-3 to TRBJ2-7, with TRBD2 matching over 13 bases. CDR1 and CDR2 from the germline V gene are SGHNT and YENEEA. There are 15 residues in the CDR3. V dropped 4 bases and J dropped 0; count of bases not matched to a gene: 0. CDR3 region: CASSWTSGSSYEQYF. CDR3 in DNA: TGTGCCAGCAGCTGGACTAGCGGGAGCTCCTACGAGCAGTACTTC.

J is TRBJ1-1 and V is TRBV30; 7 bases line up with TRBD1. The CDR3 contains 16 residues. Trimming removed 2 bases from V and 5 bases from J; junction bases left unmatched: 14. Germline CDR1 is GTSNPN and CDR2 is SVGIG (reference sequence). The DNA for the CDR3 is TGTGCCTGGAGTCCTATCTACGACAGGGCGGGTACTGAAGCTTTCTTT. Its protein is CAWSPIYDRAGTEAFF.

The V gene is TRBV19, the J gene TRBJ1-2; 8 positions match TRBD1. From germline, CDR1 is LNHDA and CDR2 SQIVND (reference sequence). The trim removed 5 bases at V and 4 bases at J, leaving 9 bases unmatched. This CDR3 region has 15 residues. This CDR3 is CASSARQGSGYGYTF. DNA of the CDR3: TGTGCCAGTAGTGCTCGACAGGGGTCAGGCTATGGCTACACCTTC.

The rearrangement links TRBV7-2 to TRBJ2-5, with 7 nucleotides matching TRBD2. Germline V gene sequence: CDR1 SGHTA, CDR2 FQGNSA. V lost 3 bases, J lost 0 bases, and 7 bases stayed unmatched. CDR3 length: 16 amino acids. This CDR3 is CASSLGGLRYQETQYF. The DNA of the CDR3 is TGTGCCAGCAGCTTGGGAGGGTTACGGTACCAAGAGACCCAGTACTTC. Using reference TRBV7-2 and TRBJ2-5 for the parts outside the CDR3, the full variable domain is GAGVSQSPSNKVTEKGKDVELRCDPISGHTALYWYRQSLGQGLEFLIYFQGNSAPDKSGLPSDRFSAERTGGSVSTLTIQRTQQEDSAVYLCASSLGGLRYQETQYFGPGTRLLVL.

The chain is built from TRBV6-1 and TRBJ2-1; D gene uncertain. The CDR3 loop spans 13 amino acids. The V gene's germline CDR1 is MNHNS and CDR2 SASEGT. The V gene lost 3 bases and the J gene lost 4 bases, with 7 bases spanning the gap. CDR3 bases: TGTGCCAGCAGTGACTTACAGTACAATGAGCAGTTCTTC. Translating it yields CASSDLQYNEQFF.

The rearrangement joins TRBV2 to TRBJ1-1, with D unresolved. This CDR3 has 13 amino acids. The germline CDR1 and CDR2 sequences are SNHLY and FYNNEI. Deletions cut 5 bases from V and 5 bases from J, with 12 bases between. The CDR3 bases are TGTGCCAGCAGTCTCCCCCTGGGTACTGAAGCTTTCTTT. This translates into CASSLPLGTEAFF. Full variable domain (missing parts from reference TRBV2 and TRBJ1-1): EPEVTQTPSHQVTQMGQEVILRCVPISNHLYFYWYRQILGQKVEFLVSFYNNEISEKSEIFDDQFSVERPDGSNFTLKIRSTKLEDSAMYFCASSLPLGTEAFFGQGTRLTVV.

The gene calls are TRBV15 and TRBJ2-1; D not resolved. V lost 6 bases, J lost 10 bases, and 16 bases lay in between. Germline-derived CDR1 and CDR2 are LNHNV and YYDKDF (reference sequence). CDR3 size: 13 residues. CDR3 sequence reads: CATRGPDEREQFF. In DNA form, the CDR3 reads TGTGCCACCAGAGGCCCTGACGAAAGGGAGCAGTTCTTC.